This TCR beta chain was captured in a study of blood T cell repertoires in COVID-19 (dated by TCRdb to the early 2020s). Context from the whole study: Collaborator samples came from the United States, Italy and Spain and covered acute and convalescent phases of COVID-19. The repertoires were made available in a free public database intended to serve as a resource for research on the immune response to SARS-CoV-2. Samples were obtained from the ongoing ImmuneRACE study (first 160 participants) and from some 1,300 subjects provided by 6 global collaborators. Subjects who had been exposed to COVID-19, were actively infected with it, or had recovered from it provided the deeply sampled blood TCRbeta repertoires that made up the dataset. The material from the prospective study consisted of cDNA or gDNA derived from T cells, B-cell-depleted T cells, or PBMCs. The sample metadata nearly always contained a de-identified subject ID, COVID-19 status, age in years and sex. Where available, HLA class I and class II types were obtained from metadata supplied by the sample provider rather than from assay-based typing.

Enrolling through a virtual design, the prospective study's participants ranged in age from roughly 18 to 89 years and lived across some 22 United States geographic areas. In the prospective study, cohorts were assigned on the basis of participant-reported clinical history obtained from a screening survey and a study questionnaire. Recovered participants in ImmuneRACE Cohort 3 were defined as having two consecutive negative NP/OP PCR tests, clearance from a healthcare professional, or resolution of symptoms. In the prospective study, whole blood, serum and a nasopharyngeal or oropharyngeal swab were collected from each participant by mobile phlebotomists. Additional blood draws and questionnaires over a roughly two-month period could optionally be provided by prospective study participants. Blood samples from the prospective study were shipped frozen or at room temperature prior to DNA extraction.

The immunoSEQ Assay, a bias-controlled multiplex PCR, was used to amplify TCRbeta CDR3 regions from genomic DNA. The study's processing was this. The number of nucleated cells in each sample was estimated by amplification of reference gene primers within the assay. To quantify the absolute abundance of each unique TCRbeta CDR3 rearrangement, sequence reads were collapsed and filtered. For each sample, productive Simpson clonality was calculated as the square root of Simpson's diversity index across productive rearrangements. TCRdb re-hosts the immuneACCESS table, in-frame sequences only. Its copies lack some clones; in the studies checked, an unresolved V gene accounts for under half of them, and the cause for the rest is not known. V and J calls and clone size are those listed in that table; D and trimming were worked out from the DNA. Here the sample has roughly 380,000 clones; roughly 87% occur a single time. In total, the top ten clones hold 2.5% to 3.5% of the sample.

General study outcomes and caveats: Clinical and demographic metadata were provided uncurated, with the amount varying by source and participant.

In the germline V gene (reference sequence), CDR1 corresponds to MNHEY and CDR2 to SMNVEV. At the junction V is shortened by 9 bases and J by 0 bases; bases outside the gene matches: 12. Including cysteine and phenylalanine, the CDR3 has 16 amino acids. Solely the CDR3 DNA is kept, with 48 bases framed from the first base. Comments on this clone: Its antigen remains undetermined. Per-base qualities were not stored, and no clone one base away is much larger.

Sequenced: PBMCs or T cells enriched from blood (not recorded which). The receptor comes from a woman aged 25 to 39 who had recovered from COVID-19. The sequence is built from TRBV27 and TRBJ1-1, with 8 middle bases fitting TRBD1. The bases are TGTGCCAGTGCCCTCGGGACAGGATATGTGAACACTGAAGCTTTCTTT. Translated, it reads CASALGTGYVNTEAFF.